This T cell receptor beta chain was identified in a study of blood T cell repertoires in COVID-19. The V segment lost 7 bases and the J segment 10 bases; nucleotides outside the gene matches: 17. From germline, CDR1 is KGHDR and CDR2 SFDVKD. The CDR3 consists of 17 residues. Authors' methods: Estimates of nucleated cell counts were drawn from the amplification of reference gene primers. Profiling relied on immunoSEQ multiplex PCR, and the TCRdb table lists in-frame clones only, not all of them. V, J and clone size are taken as reported in that table, and D and trimming were inferred from the DNA itself. The sample shows 85,000 to 130,000 clones, approximately 92% of them seen only once.

The receptor's source is a man in his 70s with acute or convalescent COVID-19. The chain has TRBV24-1 and TRBJ2-1; 11 nucleotides match TRBD2. Sequencing was done on a sample of peripheral blood. The CDR3 reads CATRGDTSGSVFGEQFF. For the CDR3, the DNA is TGTGCCACCAGAGGAGACACTAGCGGGAGTGTGTTCGGGGAGCAGTTCTTC.